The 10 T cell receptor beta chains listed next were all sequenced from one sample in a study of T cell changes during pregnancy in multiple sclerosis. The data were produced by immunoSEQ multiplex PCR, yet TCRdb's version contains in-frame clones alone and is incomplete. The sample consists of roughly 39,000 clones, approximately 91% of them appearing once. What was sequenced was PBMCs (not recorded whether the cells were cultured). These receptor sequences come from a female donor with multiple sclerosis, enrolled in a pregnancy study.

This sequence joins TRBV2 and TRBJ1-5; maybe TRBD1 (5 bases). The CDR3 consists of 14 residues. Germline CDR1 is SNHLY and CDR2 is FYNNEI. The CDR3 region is CASRLQGRDQPQHF. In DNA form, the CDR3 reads TGTGCGAGCCGGTTGCAGGGCAGAGACCAGCCCCAGCATTTT.

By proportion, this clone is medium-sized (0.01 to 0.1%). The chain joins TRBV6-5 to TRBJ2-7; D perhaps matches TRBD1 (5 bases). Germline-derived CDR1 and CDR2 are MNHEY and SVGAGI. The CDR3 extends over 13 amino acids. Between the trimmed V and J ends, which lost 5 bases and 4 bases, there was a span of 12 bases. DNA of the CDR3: TGTGCCAGCAGTATTGACAGAGCTTACGAGCAGTACTTC. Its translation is CASSIDRAYEQYF.

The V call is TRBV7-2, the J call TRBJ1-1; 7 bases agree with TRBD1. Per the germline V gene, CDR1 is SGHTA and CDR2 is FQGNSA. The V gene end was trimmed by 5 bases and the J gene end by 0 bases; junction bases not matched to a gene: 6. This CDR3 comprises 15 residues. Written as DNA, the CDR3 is TGTGCCAGCAGCCCCCCCGGGACAGTGAACACTGAAGCTTTCTTT. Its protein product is CASSPPGTVNTEAFF.

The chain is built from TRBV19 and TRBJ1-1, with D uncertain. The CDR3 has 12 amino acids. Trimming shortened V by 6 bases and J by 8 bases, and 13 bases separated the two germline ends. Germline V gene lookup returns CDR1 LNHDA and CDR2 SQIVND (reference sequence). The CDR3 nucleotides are TGTGCCAGTAGGGCCCCCTTGACAGAAGCTTTCTTT. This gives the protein CASRAPLTEAFF.

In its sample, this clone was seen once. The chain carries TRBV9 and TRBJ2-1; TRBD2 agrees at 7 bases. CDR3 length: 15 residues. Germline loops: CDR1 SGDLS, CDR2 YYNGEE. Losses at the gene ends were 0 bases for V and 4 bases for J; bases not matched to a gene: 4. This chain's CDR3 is CASSVGGRDYNEQFF. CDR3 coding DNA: TGTGCCAGCAGCGTAGGCGGGAGAGATTACAATGAGCAGTTCTTC.

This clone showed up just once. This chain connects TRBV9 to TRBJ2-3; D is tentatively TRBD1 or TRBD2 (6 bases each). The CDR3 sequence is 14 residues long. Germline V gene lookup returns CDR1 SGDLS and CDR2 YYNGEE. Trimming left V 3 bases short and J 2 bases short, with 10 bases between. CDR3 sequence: CASSGGAPTDTQYF. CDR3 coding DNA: TGTGCCAGCAGCGGGGGGGCCCCCACAGATACGCAGTATTTT. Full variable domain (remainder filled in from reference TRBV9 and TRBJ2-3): DSGVTQTPKHLITATGQRVTLRCSPRSGDLSVYWYQQSLDQGLQFLIQYYNGEERAKGNILERFSAQQFPDLHSELNLSSLELGDSALYFCASSGGAPTDTQYFGPGTRLTVL.

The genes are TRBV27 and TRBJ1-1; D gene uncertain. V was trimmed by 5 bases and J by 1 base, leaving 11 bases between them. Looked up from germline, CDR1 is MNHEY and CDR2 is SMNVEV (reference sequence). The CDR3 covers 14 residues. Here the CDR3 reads CASSPNMGNTEAFF. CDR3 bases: TGTGCCAGCAGTCCGAACATGGGGAACACTGAAGCTTTCTTT.

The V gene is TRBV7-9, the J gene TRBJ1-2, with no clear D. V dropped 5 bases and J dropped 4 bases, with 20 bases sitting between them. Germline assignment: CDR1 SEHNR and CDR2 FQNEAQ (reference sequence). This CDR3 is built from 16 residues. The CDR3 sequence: CASSPHLTTQAYGYTF. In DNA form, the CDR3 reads TGTGCCAGCAGCCCCCACCTAACAACCCAAGCCTATGGCTACACCTTC.

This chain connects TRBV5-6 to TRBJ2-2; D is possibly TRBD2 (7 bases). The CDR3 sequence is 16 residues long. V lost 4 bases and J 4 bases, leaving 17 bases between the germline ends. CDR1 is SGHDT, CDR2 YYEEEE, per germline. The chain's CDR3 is CASSEGGFRGTGELFF. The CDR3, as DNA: TGTGCCAGCAGCGAGGGGGGGTTTCGAGGCACCGGGGAGCTGTTTTTT.

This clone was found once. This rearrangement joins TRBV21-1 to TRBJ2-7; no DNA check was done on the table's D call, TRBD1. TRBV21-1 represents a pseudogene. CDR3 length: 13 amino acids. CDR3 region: CASSALRTDEQYF. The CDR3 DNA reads TGTGCCAGCAGCGCACTAAGGACAGACGAGCAGTACTTC.